A selection of T cell receptor beta chains follows, all from one sample in a study of blood T cell repertoires in COVID-19. The assay was immunoSEQ multiplex PCR, and TCRdb's table has in-frame clones only and misses some. This table has 400,000 to 500,000 clones, roughly 88% appearing once. The source material was PBMCs or T cells enriched from blood (not recorded which). These receptors all stem from a middle-aged woman who had recovered from COVID-19. Each CDR3 is given with its conserved first and last residue. D genes are given only for firm matches. Where a row states a size, it is once, few, many or the class of an expanded clone; other rows omit it.

>TRBJ1-6|TRBV7-2|-|-
CASSPQGKGWNSPLHF
TGTGCCAGCAGCCCCCAGGGTAAGGGTTGGAATTCACCCCTCCACTTT
>TRBJ1-1|TRBV19|-|-
CATRREGTEAFF
TGTGCCACGCGAAGGGAGGGCACTGAAGCTTTCTTT
>TRBJ2-5|TRBV7-6|TRBD1|-
CASSFRRTGEPGTQYF
TGTGCCAGCAGCTTTAGAAGGACAGGGGAACCTGGGACCCAGTACTTC
>TRBJ2-5|TRBV14|TRBD1|-
CASSHWGTGAPVGETQYF
TGTGCCAGCAGCCATTGGGGGACAGGGGCTCCCGTTGGAGAGACCCAGTACTTC
>TRBJ2-1|TRBV27|TRBD1|-
CASSLGPGQGYNEQFF
TGTGCCAGCAGTTTAGGCCCGGGACAGGGCTACAATGAGCAGTTCTTC
>TRBJ2-1|TRBV10-2|-|once
CASLAYNEQFF
TGCGCCAGTCTCGCCTACAATGAGCAGTTCTTC
>TRBJ1-4|TRBV5-1|TRBD1|once
CASSLRDRVLTNEKLFF
TGCGCCAGCAGCTTGAGGGACAGGGTGTTAACTAATGAAAAACTGTTTTTT
>TRBJ2-5|TRBV9|TRBD2|-
CASSVATSGRFRQETQYF
TGTGCCAGCAGCGTAGCAACTAGCGGGAGGTTTCGTCAAGAGACCCAGTACTTC
>TRBJ1-5|TRBV15|-|-
CATSRDRGTYSNQPQHF
TGTGCCACCAGCAGAGACAGAGGGACTTATAGCAATCAGCCCCAGCATTTT
>TRBJ2-3|TRBV6-2/TRBV6-3|-|-
CASSYSGTSSTDTQYF
TGTGCCAGCAGTTACTCTGGGACTTCTAGCACAGATACGCAGTATTTT
>TRBJ1-1|TRBV12-3/TRBV12-4|-|-
CASSSSGGTEAFF
TGTGCCAGCAGTTCATCCGGGGGCACTGAAGCTTTCTTT
>TRBJ2-7|TRBV11-3|-|-
CASSLRQYGFEQYF
TGTGCCAGCAGCCTACGACAGTACGGTTTCGAGCAGTACTTC
>TRBJ2-7|TRBV5-6|TRBD2|-
CASSLVLAGQYEQYF
TGTGCCAGCAGCTTGGTACTAGCGGGACAATACGAGCAGTACTTC
>TRBJ2-7|TRBV27|TRBD2|-
CASMSSGRGEQYF
TGTGCCAGCATGAGTAGCGGGAGGGGCGAGCAGTACTTC
>TRBJ1-1|TRBV6-5|-|-
CASSKTRGGTEAFF
TGTGCCAGCAGTAAAACGAGGGGGGGCACTGAAGCTTTCTTT
>TRBJ1-1|TRBV6-6|-|once
CASSHQGRNTEAFF
TGTGCCAGCAGCCATCAGGGGAGGAACACTGAAGCTTTCTTT
>TRBJ2-2|TRBV4-3|TRBD2|once
CASSPELAGGSGELFF
TGCGCCAGCAGCCCCGAACTAGCGGGAGGGTCCGGGGAGCTGTTTTTT
>TRBJ2-1|TRBV7-2|-|-
CASSLVGLANFNEQFF
TGTGCCAGCAGCTTAGTGGGACTCGCCAATTTCAATGAGCAGTTCTTC
>TRBJ2-3|TRBV7-9|-|-
CASSSTTPRNRLEDTQYF
TGTGCCAGCAGCTCCACTACCCCTAGGAACCGGTTGGAGGATACGCAGTATTTT
>TRBJ1-2|TRBV13|-|once
CASSLEIGLPGGYTF
TGTGCCAGCAGCTTAGAAATCGGACTGCCCGGGGGCTACACCTTC
>TRBJ2-1|TRBV5-4|TRBD1|-
CASSLGAPGQGASMDEQFF
TGTGCCAGCAGCTTGGGGGCCCCGGGACAGGGGGCAAGCATGGATGAGCAGTTCTTC
>TRBJ2-2|TRBV4-1|TRBD1|-
CASSRHMDRGAGELFF
TGCGCCAGCAGTCGGCACATGGACAGGGGGGCCGGGGAGCTGTTTTTT
>TRBJ2-2|TRBV5-4|TRBD2|-
CASSLGLAGVATGELFF
TGTGCCAGCAGCCTAGGACTAGCGGGAGTGGCCACCGGGGAGCTGTTTTTT
>TRBJ1-1|TRBV19|-|-
CATQPRANTEAFF
TGTGCCACCCAGCCCAGGGCTAACACTGAAGCTTTCTTT
>TRBJ1-2|TRBV10-3|TRBD1|-
CATLADRVYGYTF
TGTGCCACCCTTGCCGACAGGGTCTATGGCTACACCTTC
>TRBJ1-1|TRBV15|-|-
CATSIQGTEAFF
TGTGCCACCAGCATACAGGGCACTGAAGCTTTCTTT
>TRBJ1-2|TRBV11-2|-|-
CASSPQVLNYGYTF
TGTGCCAGCAGCCCACAGGTTCTTAACTATGGCTACACCTTC
>TRBJ1-2|TRBV28|TRBD1|-
CASSAGQGFGYTF
TGTGCCAGCAGTGCGGGACAGGGGTTTGGCTACACCTTC
>TRBJ2-7|TRBV19|-|-
CASSRSGVSSEQYF
TGTGCCAGTAGTAGATCGGGTGTTTCCAGCGAGCAGTACTTC
>TRBJ1-2|TRBV3-1/TRBV3-2|-|-
CASSQDRGDGYTF
TGTGCCAGCAGCCAAGACAGGGGCGATGGCTACACCTTC
>TRBJ1-5|TRBV6-2/TRBV6-3|-|-
CASSYSGEEGQPQHF
TGTGCCAGCAGTTACTCAGGGGAGGAAGGACAGCCCCAGCATTTT
>TRBJ2-2|TRBV18|-|-
CASSPGSSNTGELFF
TGTGCCAGCTCACCAGGCTCCTCGAACACCGGGGAGCTGTTTTTT
>TRBJ1-1|TRBV19|-|-
CASSIGPGNTEAFF
TGTGCCAGTAGTATAGGTCCAGGGAACACTGAAGCTTTCTTT
>TRBJ2-3|TRBV10-3|TRBD2|-
CAISESTSGRGVDTQYF
TGTGCCATCAGTGAGTCGACAAGCGGGAGGGGGGTAGATACGCAGTATTTT
>TRBJ1-5|TRBV5-6|TRBD1|-
CASSRDRNQPQHF
TGTGCCAGCAGCCGGGACAGAAATCAGCCCCAGCATTTT
>TRBJ2-2|TRBV11-2|-|-
CASSVGPRGPQNTGELFF
TGTGCCAGCAGCGTAGGACCCAGGGGTCCTCAGAACACCGGGGAGCTGTTTTTT
>TRBJ1-6|TRBV24-1|-|-
CATSDLQGRASYNSPLHF
TGTGCCACCAGTGATTTGCAGGGCAGAGCCTCCTATAATTCACCCCTCCACTTT
>TRBJ1-5|TRBV7-2|-|few
CASSPRTGSNQPQHF
TGTGCCAGCAGCCCGCGGACGGGGAGCAATCAGCCCCAGCATTTT
>TRBJ2-5|TRBV7-2|-|-
CASSLERGKTQYF
TGTGCCAGCAGCTTAGAGAGGGGGAAGACCCAGTACTTC
>TRBJ2-4|TRBV27|-|once
CASSLTVKNIQYF
TGTGCCAGCAGTTTAACGGTCAAAAACATTCAGTACTTC
>TRBJ2-2|TRBV7-2|-|-
CASSYHREKNTGELFF
TGTGCCAGCAGCTACCACAGGGAGAAGAACACCGGGGAGCTGTTTTTT
>TRBJ1-3|TRBV7-9|-|once
CASSFSDSGNTIYF
TGTGCCAGCAGCTTTTCAGACTCTGGAAACACCATATATTTT
>TRBJ1-2|TRBV19|-|-
CASSTIRAGRVRGYTF
TGTGCCAGTAGTACCATTCGGGCCGGGAGGGTGCGTGGCTACACCTTC
>TRBJ1-2|TRBV7-9|-|once
CASESAYGYTF
TGTGCCAGCGAGAGTGCCTATGGCTACACCTTC
>TRBJ2-1|TRBV18|TRBD2|-
CASGRLAEYNEQFF
TGTGCCAGCGGGAGACTAGCGGAGTACAATGAGCAGTTCTTC
>TRBJ2-1|TRBV19|TRBD1|-
CASSLQGADYEQFF
TGTGCCAGTAGTTTACAGGGGGCGGACTATGAGCAGTTCTTC
>TRBJ1-5|TRBV11-2|TRBD1|-
CASSLGDRGQPQHF
TGTGCCAGCAGCTTAGGGGACAGGGGCCAGCCCCAGCATTTT
>TRBJ2-7|TRBV2|TRBD1|once
CASSRDRDLSYEQYF
TGTGCCAGCAGTAGGGACAGGGATCTCTCCTACGAGCAGTACTTC
>TRBJ1-2|TRBV5-1|-|-
CASSVVADDYGYTF
TGCGCCAGCAGTGTGGTGGCAGATGACTATGGCTACACCTTC
>TRBJ1-4|TRBV3-1/TRBV3-2|TRBD1|-
CASSQTLGDRWSF
TGTGCCAGCAGCCAAACCCTAGGGGACAGATGGAGTTTT
>TRBJ1-1|TRBV4-3|TRBD1|-
CASSQDLPTGGTEAFF
TGCGCCAGCAGCCAAGATCTGCCCACAGGGGGCACTGAAGCTTTCTTT
>TRBJ2-3|TRBV7-2|-|-
CASSPSTMDTTDTQYF
TGTGCCAGCAGCCCCTCGACTATGGATACAACAGATACGCAGTATTTT
>TRBJ2-2|TRBV19|TRBD1|-
CASTRDRGLRTGELFF
TGTGCCAGTACCCGGGACAGGGGGCTTAGAACCGGGGAGCTGTTTTTT
>TRBJ2-7|TRBV9|TRBD2|-
CASSASGTSRYEQYF
TGTGCCAGCAGCGCTTCCGGGACTAGCCGGTACGAGCAGTACTTC
>TRBJ2-1|TRBV7-8|TRBD1|-
CASSLIIGTGLNEQFF
TGTGCCAGCAGCTTAATAATTGGGACAGGGCTCAATGAGCAGTTCTTC
>TRBJ2-1|TRBV3-1/TRBV3-2|-|-
CASSLGLLNEQFF
TGTGCCAGCAGCCTGGGACTCCTCAATGAGCAGTTCTTC
>TRBJ2-7|TRBV18|-|once
CASSTTPSPTDEQYF
TGTGCCAGCTCAACTACGCCCTCCCCTACGGACGAGCAGTACTTC
>TRBJ1-5|TRBV3-1/TRBV3-2|-|-
CASSQDSGGPQPQHF
TGTGCCAGCAGCCAAGATTCGGGGGGCCCTCAGCCCCAGCATTTT
>TRBJ1-1|TRBV27|-|-
CASSPLNTEAFF
TGTGCCAGCAGTCCTCTGAACACTGAAGCTTTCTTT
>TRBJ1-5|TRBV30|-|-
CAWSVQANQPQHF
TGTGCCTGGAGTGTACAGGCGAATCAGCCCCAGCATTTT